This TCR beta chain is from a study of CXCR3-negative and CXCR3-positive naive CD8 T cells. Study at large: Cumulative TRB read yield was approximately 135 million, averaging about 1.5 +/- 0.3 million per library. Broader study findings: When CXCR3-positive naive cells were set against CXCR3-negative naive cells, the former had more hydrophobic TRB CDR3s. Both naive subsets showed comparably high diversity, and memory CD8+ cells showed much lower diversity.

The authors made the TRB cDNA libraries by 5' RACE using UMI labels. TCRdb re-called the 5' RACE reads and shows each CDR3 protein once, DNA omitted. With approximately 8,800 distinct CDR3 sequences in the sample, the ten largest clones hold 2% to 2.5%. With respect to this clonotype: Its antigen is not known.

In germline, CDR1 is SQVTM, CDR2 ANQGSEA. The CDR3 loop spans 12 amino acids. The chain recombines TRBV29-1 with TRBJ1-4. The sequence was collected from a human donor in good health. Some clones in this sample may be carry-over from other donors' samples. Input material: naive CXCR3+ CD8+ T cells from blood. The sample's subset: CD45RO-CCR7+CD27+CD95- naive CD8+ T cells expressing CXCR3 (TNR3+). CDR3: CSVLRDNEKLFF.